The rows below give T cell receptor beta chains drawn from one sample of a study of cytomegalovirus exposure and HLA in healthy donors. The assay was immunoSEQ multiplex PCR, and TCRdb's table has in-frame clones only and misses some. The sample yields roughly 100,000 clones, 60% to 85% seen once. Material for sequencing was PBMCs. The source of these receptors is a male donor in good health and CMV-seropositive. Both conserved end residues are part of each CDR3. D genes are given only for firm matches. Clone sizes are given selectively: once, few, many, or a class where the clone is expanded.

>TRBJ2-1|-|TRBV6-5|TRBD1
CASSQPGQSYNEQFF
TGTGCCAGCAGCCAACCGGGACAGAGCTACAATGAGCAGTTCTTC
>TRBJ2-1|few|TRBV7-2|TRBD1
CASSLVAGGSSYNEQFF
TGTGCCAGCAGCTTAGTGGCAGGGGGCAGCTCCTACAATGAGCAGTTCTTC
>TRBJ1-1|once|TRBV4-2|-
CASTLREGGTEAFF
TGTGCCAGCACTTTAAGGGAAGGAGGGACTGAAGCTTTCTTT
>TRBJ1-5|-|TRBV5-6|-
CASSLFQVNQPQHF
TGTGCCAGCAGCTTGTTTCAGGTAAATCAGCCCCAGCATTTT
>TRBJ2-1|once|TRBV27|-
CATQGDNEQFF
TGTGCCACGCAAGGGGACAATGAGCAGTTCTTC
>TRBJ2-5|few|TRBV30|-
CAWSLGLLGEGTQYF
TGTGCCTGGAGTCTGGGACTGCTTGGCGAGGGGACCCAGTACTTC
>TRBJ2-3|few|TRBV5-3|TRBD1
CARSLACGDRGQYF
TGTGCCAGAAGCTTGGCTTGCGGGGACAGGGGACAGTATTTT
>TRBJ1-2|once|TRBV25-1|-
CASSPSGRGLNYGYTF
TGTGCCAGCAGTCCCTCAGGGCGGGGATTGAACTATGGCTACACCTTC
>TRBJ2-7|-|TRBV6-5|TRBD2
CASRGLAGGREQYF
TGTGCCAGCAGAGGACTAGCGGGGGGTCGCGAGCAGTACTTC
>TRBJ2-7|few|TRBV2|TRBD2
CASSEARAGGYEQYF
TGTGCCAGCAGTGAAGCTAGGGCGGGGGGCTACGAGCAGTACTTC
>TRBJ2-2|-|TRBV4-3|TRBD1
CASSQVTGSGGELFF
TGCGCCAGCAGCCAAGTGACAGGGTCGGGCGGGGAGCTGTTTTTT
>TRBJ2-2|-|TRBV7-2|-
CASSPPRDPGELFF
TGTGCCAGCAGCCCACCCAGGGATCCCGGGGAGCTGTTTTTT
>TRBJ1-2|-|TRBV28|TRBD1
CASTQGAGGYTF
TGTGCCAGCACCCAGGGGGCAGGCGGCTACACCTTC
>TRBJ2-5|few|TRBV5-1|-
CASSSNLGNSETQYF
TGCGCCAGCAGTAGTAACCTAGGCAATTCCGAGACCCAGTACTTC
>TRBJ2-7|-|TRBV9|-
CASSVAERNEQYF
TGTGCCAGCAGCGTAGCGGAGCGGAACGAGCAGTACTTC
>TRBJ2-7|-|TRBV9|TRBD1
CASSVPDRGWTYEQYF
TGTGCCAGCAGCGTACCGGACAGGGGCTGGACCTACGAGCAGTACTTC
>TRBJ2-6|-|TRBV27|-
CASSSMPPGNVLTF
TGTGCCAGCAGTTCCATGCCCCCGGGAAACGTCCTGACTTTC
>TRBJ2-7|-|TRBV7-9|TRBD2
CASSPTSGATYEQYF
TGTGCCAGCAGCCCCACTAGCGGGGCCACCTACGAGCAGTACTTC
>TRBJ1-4|-|TRBV7-9|TRBD1
CASTLDRDEKLFF
TGTGCCAGCACCCTGGACAGGGATGAAAAACTGTTTTTT
>TRBJ2-7|-|TRBV7-6|-
CASSLVPGVAGEEQYF
TGTGCCAGCAGCTTAGTTCCAGGGGTCGCGGGAGAGGAGCAGTACTTC
>TRBJ2-3|-|TRBV5-1|-
CASSPFQARFFTDTQYF
TGCGCCAGCAGCCCCTTCCAGGCCCGCTTCTTCACAGATACGCAGTATTTT
>TRBJ1-1|-|TRBV6-5|-
CASRLTGNTEAFF
TGTGCCAGTAGACTGACAGGCAACACTGAAGCTTTCTTT
>TRBJ2-7|-|TRBV7-2|-
CASSLAGRFPSYEQYF
TGTGCCAGCAGCTTAGCTGGCAGATTTCCCTCCTACGAGCAGTACTTC
>TRBJ1-2|-|TRBV28|TRBD1
CASSPGTGQYGYTF
TGTGCCAGCAGTCCTGGGACAGGTCAATATGGCTACACCTTC
>TRBJ1-1|few|TRBV6-6|-
CASQGDGRTEAFF
TGTGCCAGTCAGGGAGATGGGAGGACTGAAGCTTTCTTT
>TRBJ2-1|-|TRBV9|-
CASSVEGTGREFDEQFF
TGTGCCAGCAGCGTAGAGGGGACCGGCCGGGAGTTCGATGAGCAGTTCTTC
>TRBJ2-5|-|TRBV19|TRBD1
CASSMKGAGETQYF
TGTGCCAGTAGTATGAAGGGGGCGGGAGAGACCCAGTACTTC
>TRBJ2-7|-|TRBV5-4|-
CASSLTGYEQYF
TGTGCCAGCAGCCTCACAGGGTACGAGCAGTACTTC
>TRBJ2-1|few|TRBV7-3|-
CASSPGLGYNEQFF
TGTGCCAGCAGCCCAGGACTCGGATACAATGAGCAGTTCTTC
>TRBJ2-2|-|TRBV7-8|-
CASSLVWGPGELFF
TGTGCCAGCAGCTTAGTCTGGGGGCCCGGGGAGCTGTTTTTT
>TRBJ2-7|once|TRBV15|-
CATSRDTAGSPRGF
TGTGCCACCAGCAGAGATACGGCAGGGTCGCCACGCGGCTTC
>TRBJ2-3|-|TRBV7-8|-
CASSGRGLADTQYF
TGTGCCAGCAGCGGCAGGGGTCTGGCAGATACGCAGTATTTT
>TRBJ2-3|-|TRBV10-3|-
CAISEEADSLSTDTQYF
TGTGCCATCAGTGAGGAGGCCGACAGCTTGAGCACAGATACGCAGTATTTT
>TRBJ2-2|-|TRBV29-1|-
CSVHIRGSGNTGELFF
TGCAGCGTGCATATTCGGGGTAGCGGGAACACCGGGGAGCTGTTTTTT
>TRBJ1-3|-|TRBV7-6|-
CASRNTGVSGNTIYF
TGTGCCAGCAGAAATACAGGTGTCTCTGGAAACACCATATATTTT
>TRBJ1-1|few|TRBV6-1|TRBD1
CASSVLTGATEAFF
TGTGCCAGCAGCGTGCTCACAGGGGCCACTGAAGCTTTCTTT
>TRBJ1-1|-|TRBV5-1|-
CASSLAGQDYLLDTEAFF
TGCGCCAGCAGCTTGGCCGGGCAGGACTACCTGCTGGACACTGAAGCTTTCTTT
>TRBJ2-3|once|TRBV19|TRBD2
CASSISGADTQYF
TGTGCCAGTAGTATCAGCGGGGCAGATACGCAGTATTTT
>TRBJ2-6|-|TRBV2|-
CASSPGLGSGANVLTF
TGTGCCAGCAGCCCAGGTCTGGGCTCTGGGGCCAACGTCCTGACTTTC